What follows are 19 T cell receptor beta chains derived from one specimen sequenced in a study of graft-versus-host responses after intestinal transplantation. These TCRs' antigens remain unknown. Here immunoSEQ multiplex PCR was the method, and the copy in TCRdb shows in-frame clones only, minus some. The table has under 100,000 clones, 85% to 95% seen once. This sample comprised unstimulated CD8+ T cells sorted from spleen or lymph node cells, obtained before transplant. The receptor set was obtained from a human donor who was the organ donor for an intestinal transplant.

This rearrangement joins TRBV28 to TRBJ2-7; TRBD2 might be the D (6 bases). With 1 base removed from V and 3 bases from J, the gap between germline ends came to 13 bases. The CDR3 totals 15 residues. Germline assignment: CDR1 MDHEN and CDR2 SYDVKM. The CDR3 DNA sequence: TGTGCCAGCAGTTTATTCGGGGAGGCGGTCTACGAGCAGTACTTC. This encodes CASSLFGEAVYEQYF. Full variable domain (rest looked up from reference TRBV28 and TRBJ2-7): DVKVTQSSRYLVKRTGEKVFLECVQDMDHENMFWYRQDPGLGLRLIYFSYDVKMKEKGDIPEGYSVSREKKERFSLILESASTNQTSMYLCASSLFGEAVYEQYFGPGTRLTVT.

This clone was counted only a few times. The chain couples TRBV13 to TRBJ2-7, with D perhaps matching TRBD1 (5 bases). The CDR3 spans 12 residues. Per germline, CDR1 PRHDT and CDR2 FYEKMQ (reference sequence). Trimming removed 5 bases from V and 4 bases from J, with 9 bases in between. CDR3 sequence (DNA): TGTGCCAGCAGCCAGGGTAATTACGAGCAGTACTTC. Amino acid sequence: CASSQGNYEQYF.

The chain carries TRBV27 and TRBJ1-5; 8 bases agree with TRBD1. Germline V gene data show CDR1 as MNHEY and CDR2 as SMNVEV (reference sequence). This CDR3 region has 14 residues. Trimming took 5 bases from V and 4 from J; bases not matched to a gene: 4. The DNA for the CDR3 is TGTGCCAGCAGTGCCCGACAGGGGAATCAGCCCCAGCATTTT. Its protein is CASSARQGNQPQHF.

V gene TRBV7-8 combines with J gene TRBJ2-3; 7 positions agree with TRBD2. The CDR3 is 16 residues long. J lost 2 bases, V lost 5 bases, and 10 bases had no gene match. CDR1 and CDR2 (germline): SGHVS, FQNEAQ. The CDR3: CASSRQLAFATDTQYF. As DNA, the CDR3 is TGTGCCAGCAGCCGACAACTAGCGTTTGCCACAGATACGCAGTATTTT.

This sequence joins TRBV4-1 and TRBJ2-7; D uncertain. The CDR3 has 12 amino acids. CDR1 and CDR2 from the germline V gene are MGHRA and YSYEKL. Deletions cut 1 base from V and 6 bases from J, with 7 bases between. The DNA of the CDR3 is TGCGCCAGCAGCCAAGGCGGTGGCGAGCAGTACTTC. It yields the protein CASSQGGGEQYF.

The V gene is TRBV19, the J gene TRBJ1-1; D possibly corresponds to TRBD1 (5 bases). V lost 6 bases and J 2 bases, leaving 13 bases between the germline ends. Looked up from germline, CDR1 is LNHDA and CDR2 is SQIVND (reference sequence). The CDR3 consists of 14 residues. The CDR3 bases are TGTGCCAGTAGACTGGGGGGGGAAAACACTGAAGCTTTCTTT. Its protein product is CASRLGGENTEAFF.

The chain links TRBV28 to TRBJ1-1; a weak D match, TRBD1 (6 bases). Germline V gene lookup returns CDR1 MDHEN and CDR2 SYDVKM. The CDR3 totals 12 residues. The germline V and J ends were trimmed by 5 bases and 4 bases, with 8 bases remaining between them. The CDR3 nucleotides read TGTGCCAGCAGTCTGACAGGCACTGAAGCTTTCTTT. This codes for CASSLTGTEAFF.

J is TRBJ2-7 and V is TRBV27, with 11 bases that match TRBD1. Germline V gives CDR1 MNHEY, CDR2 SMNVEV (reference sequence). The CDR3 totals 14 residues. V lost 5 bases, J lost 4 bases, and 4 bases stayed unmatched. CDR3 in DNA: TGTGCCAGCAGTGACGGGACAGGGGGATACGAGCAGTACTTC. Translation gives CASSDGTGGYEQYF.

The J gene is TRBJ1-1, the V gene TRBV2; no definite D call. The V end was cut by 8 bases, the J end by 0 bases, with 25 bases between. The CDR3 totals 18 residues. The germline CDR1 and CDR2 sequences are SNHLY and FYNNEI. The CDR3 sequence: CASGRMVAVRAMNTEAFF. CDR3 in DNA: TGTGCCAGCGGACGCATGGTGGCCGTGAGGGCCATGAACACTGAAGCTTTCTTT.

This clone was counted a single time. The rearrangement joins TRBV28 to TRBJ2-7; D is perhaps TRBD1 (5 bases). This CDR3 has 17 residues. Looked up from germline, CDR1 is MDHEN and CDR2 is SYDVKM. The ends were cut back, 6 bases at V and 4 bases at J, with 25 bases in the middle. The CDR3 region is CASSTIRRGATSYEQYF. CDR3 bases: TGTGCCAGCAGCACAATAAGACGTGGGGCTACCAGTTACGAGCAGTACTTC.

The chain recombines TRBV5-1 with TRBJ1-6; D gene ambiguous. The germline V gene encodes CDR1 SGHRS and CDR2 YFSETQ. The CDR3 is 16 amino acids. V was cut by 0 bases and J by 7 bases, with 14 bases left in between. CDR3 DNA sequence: TGCGCCAGCAGCTTGGCTCGAGGAAACCGAAATTCACCCCTCCACTTT. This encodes CASSLARGNRNSPLHF.

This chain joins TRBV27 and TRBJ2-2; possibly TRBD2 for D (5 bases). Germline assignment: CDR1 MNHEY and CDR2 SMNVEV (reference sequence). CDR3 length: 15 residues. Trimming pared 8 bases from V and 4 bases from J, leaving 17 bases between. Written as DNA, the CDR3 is TGTGCCAGCGGCCCCGGTCTTCGGGGCACCGGGGAGCTGTTTTTT. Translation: CASGPGLRGTGELFF.

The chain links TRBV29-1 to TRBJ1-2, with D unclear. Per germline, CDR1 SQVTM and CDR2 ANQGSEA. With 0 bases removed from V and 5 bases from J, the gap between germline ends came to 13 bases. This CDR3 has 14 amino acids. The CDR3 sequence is CSVEDGNPGYGYTF. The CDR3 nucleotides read TGCAGCGTTGAAGATGGAAACCCCGGGTATGGCTACACCTTC.

The DNA for the CDR3 is TGTGCCAGCAGCTTATCTGGCCCGACAGTCCCGAACACCGGGGAGCTGTTTTTT. Translation: CASSLSGPTVPNTGELFF. This chain uses TRBV7-8 with TRBJ2-2; weak D call: TRBD1 (5 bases). Germline V gene data show CDR1 as SGHVS and CDR2 as FQNEAQ. This CDR3 is 18 amino acids long. With 2 bases removed from V and 0 bases from J, the gap between germline ends came to 16 bases. Full variable domain (missing parts from reference TRBV7-8 and TRBJ2-2): GAGVSQSPRYKVAKRGQDVALRCDPISGHVSLFWYQQALGQGPEFLTYFQNEAQLDKSGLPSDRFFAERPEGSVSTLKIQRTQQEDSAVYLCASSLSGPTVPNTGELFFGEGSRLTVL.

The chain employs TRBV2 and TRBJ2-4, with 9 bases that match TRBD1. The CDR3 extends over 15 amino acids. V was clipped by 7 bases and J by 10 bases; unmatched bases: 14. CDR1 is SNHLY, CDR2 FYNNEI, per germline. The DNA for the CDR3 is TGTGCCAGCAATGAGATAGGGGACAGGGAATATATTCAGTACTTC. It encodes CASNEIGDREYIQYF. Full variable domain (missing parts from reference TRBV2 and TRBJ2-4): EPEVTQTPSHQVTQMGQEVILRCVPISNHLYFYWYRQILGQKVEFLVSFYNNEISEKSEIFDDQFSVERPDGSNFTLKIRSTKLEDSAMYFCASNEIGDREYIQYFGAGTRLSVL.

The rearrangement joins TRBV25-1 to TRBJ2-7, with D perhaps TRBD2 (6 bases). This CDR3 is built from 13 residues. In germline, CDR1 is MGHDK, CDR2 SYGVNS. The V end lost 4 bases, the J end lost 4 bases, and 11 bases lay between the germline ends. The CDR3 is CASSASGHYEQYF. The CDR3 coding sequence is TGTGCCAGCAGTGCCAGCGGGCATTACGAGCAGTACTTC.

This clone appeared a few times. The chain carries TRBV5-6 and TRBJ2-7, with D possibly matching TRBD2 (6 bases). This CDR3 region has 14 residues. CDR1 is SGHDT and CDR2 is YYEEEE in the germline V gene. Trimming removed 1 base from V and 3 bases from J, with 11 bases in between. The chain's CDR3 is CASSLSRDFYEQYF. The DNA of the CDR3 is TGTGCCAGCAGCTTGTCCCGGGACTTCTACGAGCAGTACTTC.

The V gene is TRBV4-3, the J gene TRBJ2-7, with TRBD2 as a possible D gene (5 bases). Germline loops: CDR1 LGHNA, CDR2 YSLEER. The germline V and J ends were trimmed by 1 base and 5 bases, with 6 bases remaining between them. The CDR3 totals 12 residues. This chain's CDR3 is CASSQVRDEQYF. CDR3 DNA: TGCGCCAGCAGCCAAGTGAGGGACGAGCAGTACTTC.

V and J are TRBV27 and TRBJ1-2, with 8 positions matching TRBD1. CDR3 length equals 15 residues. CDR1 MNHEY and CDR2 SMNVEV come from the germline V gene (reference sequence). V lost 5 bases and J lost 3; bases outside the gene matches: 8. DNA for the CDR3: TGTGCCAGCAGTCTCGCAGGGGGCGCGTACTATGGCTACACCTTC. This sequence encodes CASSLAGGAYYGYTF.